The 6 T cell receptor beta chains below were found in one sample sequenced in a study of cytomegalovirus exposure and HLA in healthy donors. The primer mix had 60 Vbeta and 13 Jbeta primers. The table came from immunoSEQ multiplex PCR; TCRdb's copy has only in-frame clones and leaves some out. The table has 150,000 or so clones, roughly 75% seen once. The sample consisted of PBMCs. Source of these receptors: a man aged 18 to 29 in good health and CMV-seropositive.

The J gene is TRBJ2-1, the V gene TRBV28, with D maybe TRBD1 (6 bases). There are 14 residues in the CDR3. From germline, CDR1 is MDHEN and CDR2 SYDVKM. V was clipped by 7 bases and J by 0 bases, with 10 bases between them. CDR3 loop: CASNRVSSYNEQFF. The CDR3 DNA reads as TGTGCCAGCAACAGGGTTAGCTCCTACAATGAGCAGTTCTTC.

The CDR3 DNA reads as TGTGCCAGCAGGGGACAGAGTAGACCCCTTAACACCGGGGAGCTGTTTTTT. This codes for CASRGQSRPLNTGELFF. V is TRBV2 and J is TRBJ2-2, with TRBD1 identical over 7 bases. This CDR3 region has 17 residues. The J segment lost 2 bases and the V segment lost 6 bases, leaving 12 bases of the junction unmatched. The V gene's germline CDR1 is SNHLY and CDR2 FYNNEI. Supplemented by reference TRBV2 and TRBJ2-2, the full variable domain reads EPEVTQTPSHQVTQMGQEVILRCVPISNHLYFYWYRQILGQKVEFLVSFYNNEISEKSEIFDDQFSVERPDGSNFTLKIRSTKLEDSAMYFCASRGQSRPLNTGELFFGEGSRLTVL.

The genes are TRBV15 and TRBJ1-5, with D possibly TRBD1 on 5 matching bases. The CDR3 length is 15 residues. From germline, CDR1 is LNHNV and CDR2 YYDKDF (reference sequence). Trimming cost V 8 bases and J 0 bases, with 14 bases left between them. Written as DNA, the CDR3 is TGTGCCACCTCTGACAGACCTTATAGCAATCAGCCCCAGCATTTT. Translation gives CATSDRPYSNQPQHF. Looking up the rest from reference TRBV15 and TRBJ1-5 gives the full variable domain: DAMVIQNPRYQVTQFGKPVTLSCSQTLNHNVMYWYQQKSSQAPKLLFHYYDKDFNNEADTPDNFQSRRPNTSFCFLDIRSPGLGDTAMYLCATSDRPYSNQPQHFGDGTRLSIL.

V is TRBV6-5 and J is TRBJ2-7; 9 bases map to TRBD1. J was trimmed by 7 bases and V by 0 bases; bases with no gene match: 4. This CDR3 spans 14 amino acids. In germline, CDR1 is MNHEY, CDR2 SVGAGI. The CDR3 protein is CASSYSGQGGEQYF. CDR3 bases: TGTGCCAGCAGTTACTCGGGACAGGGTGGAGAGCAGTACTTC.

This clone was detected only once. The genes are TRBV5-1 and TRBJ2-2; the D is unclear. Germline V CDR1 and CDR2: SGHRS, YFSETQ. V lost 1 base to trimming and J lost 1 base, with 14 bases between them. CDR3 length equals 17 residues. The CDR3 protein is CASSLIAGLQNTGELFF. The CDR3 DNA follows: TGCGCCAGCAGCTTGATTGCTGGGCTCCAGAACACCGGGGAGCTGTTTTTT. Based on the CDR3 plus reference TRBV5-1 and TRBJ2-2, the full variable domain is KAGVTQTPRYLIKTRGQQVTLSCSPISGHRSVSWYQQTPGQGLQFLFEYFSETQRNKGNFPGRFSGRQFSNSRSEMNVSTLELGDSALYLCASSLIAGLQNTGELFFGEGSRLTVL.

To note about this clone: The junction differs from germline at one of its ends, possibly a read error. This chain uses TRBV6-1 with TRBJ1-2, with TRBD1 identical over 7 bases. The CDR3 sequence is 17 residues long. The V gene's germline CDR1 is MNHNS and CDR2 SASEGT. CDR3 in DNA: TGTGCCAGCAGTGGCGGGCAGGGGGGCAAAAGTGGATATGGCTACCCCTTC. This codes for CASSGGQGGKSGYGYPF.